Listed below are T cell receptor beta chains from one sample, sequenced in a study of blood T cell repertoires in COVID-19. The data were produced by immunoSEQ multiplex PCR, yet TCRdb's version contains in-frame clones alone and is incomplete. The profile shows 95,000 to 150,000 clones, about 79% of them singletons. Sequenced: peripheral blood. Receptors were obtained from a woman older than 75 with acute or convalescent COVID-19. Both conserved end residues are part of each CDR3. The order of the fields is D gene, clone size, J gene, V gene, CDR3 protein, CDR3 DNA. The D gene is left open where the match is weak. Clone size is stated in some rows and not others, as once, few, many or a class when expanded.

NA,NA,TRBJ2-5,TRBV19,CASSIGGAAPQETQYF,TGTGCCAGTAGTATCGGTGGAGCGGCGCCTCAAGAGACCCAGTACTTC
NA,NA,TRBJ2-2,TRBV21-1,CASTRDGLAGAEDTGELFF,TGTGCCAGCACCAGGGACGGACTAGCGGGGGCCGAGGACACCGGGGAGCTGTTTTTT
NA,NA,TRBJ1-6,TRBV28,CASSLHQGRGYNSPLHF,TGTGCCAGCAGTTTGCACCAGGGAAGAGGTTATAATTCACCCCTCCACTTT
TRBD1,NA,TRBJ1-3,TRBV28,CASSFLGGAGNTIYF,TGTGCCAGCAGTTTTTTAGGGGGCGCGGGAAACACCATATATTTT
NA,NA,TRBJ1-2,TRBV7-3,CASSQGQGTTYGYTF,TGTGCCAGCAGCCAAGGGCAGGGGACCACCTATGGCTACACCTTC
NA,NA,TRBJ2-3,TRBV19,CASSKYGSSDTQYF,TGTGCCAGTAGTAAGTACGGTTCTTCAGATACGCAGTATTTT
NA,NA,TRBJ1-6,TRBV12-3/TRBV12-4,CASQEHPNGPLHF,TGTGCCAGCCAAGAGCACCCAAATGGACCCCTCCACTTT
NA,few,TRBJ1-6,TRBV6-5,CASNLDGPYNSPLHF,TGTGCCAGCAACCTAGACGGCCCCTATAATTCACCCCTCCACTTT
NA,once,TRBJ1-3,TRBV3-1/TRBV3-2,CASSPRESGNTIYF,TGTGCCAGCAGCCCAAGGGAGTCTGGAAACACCATATATTTT
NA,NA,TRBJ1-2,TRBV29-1,CSVAKQDNYGYTF,TGCAGCGTCGCAAAGCAAGATAACTATGGCTACACCTTC
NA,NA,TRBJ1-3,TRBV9,CASSEQGSGNTIYF,TGTGCCAGCAGCGAACAGGGCTCTGGAAACACCATATATTTT
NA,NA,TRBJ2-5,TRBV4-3,CASSPDTRETQYF,TGCGCCAGCAGCCCGGACACCCGAGAGACCCAGTACTTC
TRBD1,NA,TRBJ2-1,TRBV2,CASGTATSNEQFF,TGTGCCAGTGGGACAGCGACCAGCAATGAGCAGTTCTTC
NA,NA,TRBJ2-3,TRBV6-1,CASSEGATDTQYF,TGTGCCAGCAGTGAAGGGGCCACAGATACGCAGTATTTT
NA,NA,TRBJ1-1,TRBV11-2,CASSLVGGGWNTEAFF,TGTGCCAGCAGCTTAGTGGGGGGGGGTTGGAACACTGAAGCTTTCTTT
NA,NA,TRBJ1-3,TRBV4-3,CASSQDLAVSGNTIYF,TGCGCCAGCAGCCAAGATTTAGCAGTCTCTGGAAACACCATATATTTT
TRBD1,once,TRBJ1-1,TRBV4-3,CASSQGGTGRKKAFF,TGCGCCAGCAGCCAAGGTGGGACAGGGCGTAAGAAAGCTTTCTTT
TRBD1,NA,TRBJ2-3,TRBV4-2,CASSAGQGRGDTQYF,TGTGCCAGCAGCGCTGGACAGGGGAGAGGGGATACGCAGTATTTT
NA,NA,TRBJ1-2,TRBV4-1,CASSPSPPNYGYTF,TGCGCCAGCAGCCCGTCCCCTCCGAACTATGGCTACACCTTC
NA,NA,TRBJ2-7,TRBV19,CASSTGTTYEQYF,TGTGCCAGTAGTACCGGGACAACTTACGAGCAGTACTTC
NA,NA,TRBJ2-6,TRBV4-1,CASSQAQGSSGANVLTF,TGCGCCAGCAGCCAAGCGCAGGGCAGCTCTGGGGCCAACGTCCTGACTTTC
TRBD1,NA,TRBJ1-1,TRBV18,CASSPLRTGGMDTEAFF,TGTGCCAGCTCACCATTGAGGACAGGGGGTATGGACACTGAAGCTTTCTTT
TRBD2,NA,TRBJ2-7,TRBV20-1,CSASSGGAYEQYF,TGCAGTGCTAGTAGCGGGGGGGCCTACGAGCAGTACTTC
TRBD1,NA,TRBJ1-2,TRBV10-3,CAISDSPGQGASDVGYTF,TGTGCCATCAGTGACTCTCCCGGGCAGGGGGCGTCGGACGTCGGCTACACCTTC
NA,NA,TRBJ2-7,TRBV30,CAWSYYIHEQYF,TGTGCCTGGAGTTACTATATCCACGAGCAGTACTTC
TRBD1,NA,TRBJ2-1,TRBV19,CASRDRYNEQFF,TGTGCCAGCAGGGACAGATACAATGAGCAGTTCTTC
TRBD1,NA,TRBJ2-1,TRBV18,CASSPRQGSYNEQFF,TGTGCCAGCTCACCGCGACAGGGTTCCTACAATGAGCAGTTCTTC
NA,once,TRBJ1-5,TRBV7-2,CASSSRAGLDQPQHF,TGTGCCAGCAGCTCGAGGGCAGGTTTGGATCAGCCCCAGCATTTT